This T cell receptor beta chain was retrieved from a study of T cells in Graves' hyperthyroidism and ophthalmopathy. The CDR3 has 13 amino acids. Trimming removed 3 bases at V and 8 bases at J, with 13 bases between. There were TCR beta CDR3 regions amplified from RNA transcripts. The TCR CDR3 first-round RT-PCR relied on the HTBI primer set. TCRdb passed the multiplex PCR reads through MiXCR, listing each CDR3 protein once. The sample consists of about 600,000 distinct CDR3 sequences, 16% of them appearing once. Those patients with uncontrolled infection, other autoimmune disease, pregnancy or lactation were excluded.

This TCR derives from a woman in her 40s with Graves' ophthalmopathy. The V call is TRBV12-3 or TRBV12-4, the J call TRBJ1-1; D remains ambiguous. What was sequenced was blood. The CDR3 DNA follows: TGTGCCAGCAGTTTCCAGCTTCGAGCGGAAGCTTTCTTT. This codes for CASSFQLRAEAFF.